These 32 T cell receptor beta chains originate from one sample sequenced in a study of blood T cell repertoires in COVID-19. Generated by immunoSEQ multiplex PCR, the TCRdb table keeps only in-frame clones and is missing some. The table has around 58,000 clones, about 88% seen once. What was sequenced was PBMCs or T cells enriched from blood (not recorded which). The source of these receptors is a woman aged 40-49 years who had recovered from COVID-19.

V and J are TRBV12-3 or TRBV12-4 and TRBJ2-7; the D gene is possibly TRBD1 (6 bases). With 4 bases removed from V and 2 bases from J, the gap between germline ends came to 9 bases. The length of the CDR3 is 13 residues. DNA of the CDR3: TGTGCCAGCAGTTCCCGGGACACCTACGAGCAGTACTTC. This translates into CASSSRDTYEQYF.

This chain links TRBV7-7 with TRBJ2-2, with D possibly being TRBD2 (6 bases). V gave up 3 bases and J gave up 0 bases, with 17 bases separating them. CDR1 and CDR2 (germline): SSHAT, FNYEAQ (reference sequence). CDR3 length equals 18 residues. The CDR3 loop reads CASSFRLAGSANTGELFF. The CDR3 DNA reads as TGTGCCAGCAGCTTCCGCCTAGCCGGGAGCGCGAACACCGGGGAGCTGTTTTTT.

This rearrangement joins TRBV7-6 to TRBJ2-2; TRBD1 matches at 11 bases. CDR1 SGHVS and CDR2 FNYEAQ come from the germline V gene. CDR3 length: 16 residues. V was pared by 2 bases and J by 7 bases, with 6 bases of the junction left unmatched. CDR3 sequence (DNA): TGTGCCAGCAGCTTACCGGGACAGGGGGACGACGGGGAGCTGTTTTTT. This gives the protein CASSLPGQGDDGELFF.

This rearrangement joins TRBV7-2 to TRBJ2-4; 10 bases align to TRBD1. The junction had 10 bases not matched to a gene; V was cut back by 1 base and J by 4 bases. CDR3 length equals 18 residues. The germline V gene encodes CDR1 SGHTA and CDR2 FQGNSA. The DNA of the CDR3 is TGTGCCAGCAGCTTAGGTGGAGGTTGGGGACAGGGGAAAAACATTCAGTACTTC. It encodes CASSLGGGWGQGKNIQYF.

The chain recombines TRBV11-2 with TRBJ2-7; tentatively, D is TRBD1 (6 bases). The CDR3 is made up of 13 amino acids. Deletions cut 8 bases from V and 2 bases from J, with 13 bases between. Germline loops: CDR1 SGHAT, CDR2 FQNNGV. CDR3 in DNA: TGTGCCAGCTCGGACAGTGTAACCTACGAGCAGTACTTC. This sequence encodes CASSDSVTYEQYF.

This sequence joins TRBV9 and TRBJ2-3, with 11 nucleotides matching TRBD2. The CDR3 sequence is 16 residues long. Trimming removed 2 bases from V and 3 bases from J; junction bases left unmatched: 5. CDR1 and CDR2 from the germline V gene are SGDLS and YYNGEE. In DNA form, the CDR3 reads TGTGCCAGCAGCGTCCCTCTAGCGGGGGGTACAGATACGCAGTATTTT. Translated, it gives CASSVPLAGGTDTQYF.

The chain recombines TRBV3-1 (or the pseudogene TRBV3-2) with TRBJ2-2; tentative D call: TRBD2 (7 bases). This CDR3 spans 17 amino acids. Germline assignment: CDR1 LGHDT and CDR2 YNNKEL (reference sequence). The V gene lost 4 bases and the J gene lost 0 bases, with 15 bases spanning the gap. DNA for the CDR3: TGTGCCAGCAGCCGCCCCGGGGGGCTAACGAACACCGGGGAGCTGTTTTTT. As protein: CASSRPGGLTNTGELFF.

This clone was recorded a few times. This chain joins TRBV7-2 and TRBJ2-3, with TRBD2 matching over 8 bases. The V gene's germline CDR1 is SGHTA and CDR2 FQGNSA. J gave up 0 bases and V 3 bases, and 2 bases lay outside the gene matches. The CDR3 extends over 15 amino acids. CDR3 loop: CASSFKRGSTDTQYF. CDR3 nucleotide sequence: TGTGCCAGCAGCTTTAAGCGGGGGAGCACAGATACGCAGTATTTT.

The chain couples TRBV18 to TRBJ1-1, with 9 nucleotides matching TRBD1. Germline loops: CDR1 KGHSH, CDR2 LQKENI. With V trimmed by 3 bases and J by 4 bases, 6 bases remained unmatched. The CDR3 is made up of 15 amino acids. CDR3 region: CASSPTGGAGTEAFF. The CDR3 DNA is TGTGCCAGCTCACCTACAGGGGGCGCAGGCACTGAAGCTTTCTTT.

The chain carries TRBV5-1 and TRBJ2-5; 7 bases are shared with TRBD2. J gave up 3 bases and V 4 bases, and 3 bases lay outside the gene matches. The CDR3 consists of 13 residues. Germline assignment: CDR1 SGHRS and CDR2 YFSETQ. The CDR3 DNA sequence: TGCGCCAGCAGCAATCTAGCGGAAGAGACCCAGTACTTC. This sequence encodes CASSNLAEETQYF.

The chain recombines TRBV7-8 with TRBJ2-2, with 16 bases lining up with TRBD2. There are 22 residues in the CDR3. The J segment lost 4 bases and the V segment lost 3 bases, leaving 17 bases of the junction unmatched. Germline CDR1 and CDR2: SGHVS and FQNEAQ. CDR3 loop: CASSFLSNRGLAGGPSTGELFF. CDR3 in DNA: TGTGCCAGCAGCTTTTTATCGAACCGGGGACTAGCGGGGGGGCCGAGCACCGGGGAGCTGTTTTTT. The variable domain in full, with the rest retrieved from reference TRBV7-8 and TRBJ2-2, is GAGVSQSPRYKVAKRGQDVALRCDPISGHVSLFWYQQALGQGPEFLTYFQNEAQLDKSGLPSDRFFAERPEGSVSTLKIQRTQQEDSAVYLCASSFLSNRGLAGGPSTGELFFGEGSRLTVL.

The chain recombines TRBV12-3 or TRBV12-4 with TRBJ1-1; D gene unclear. V was clipped by 3 bases and J by 7 bases, with 9 bases between them. CDR3 length: 12 amino acids. In DNA form, the CDR3 reads TGTGCCAGCAGTTTTGGGCAGGTTGAAGCTTTCTTT. The encoded protein is CASSFGQVEAFF.

V and J are TRBV13 and TRBJ2-1; TRBD2 might be the D (7 bases). Between the trimmed V and J ends, which lost 5 bases and 16 bases, there was a span of 18 bases. The CDR3 is 12 amino acids. Germline values: CDR1 PRHDT, CDR2 FYEKMQ (reference sequence). The CDR3 reads CASSPTRGGHFF. The CDR3 nucleotides read TGTGCCAGCAGCCCGACGAGGGGGGGCCATTTCTTC. Together with reference TRBV13 and TRBJ2-1, the CDR3 gives the full variable domain: AAGVIQSPRHLIKEKRETATLKCYPIPRHDTVYWYQQGPGQDPQFLISFYEKMQSDKGSIPDRFSAQQFSDYHSELNMSSLELGDSALYFCASSPTRGGHFFGPGTRLTVL.

The rearrangement joins TRBV6-5 to TRBJ2-7; 9 bases match TRBD2. The trim removed 6 bases at V and 6 bases at J, leaving 6 bases unmatched. The germline CDR1 and CDR2 sequences are MNHEY and SVGAGI. The CDR3 is 13 residues long. CDR3 loop: CASRVAGEGEQYF. The CDR3 nucleotides read TGTGCCAGCAGAGTAGCGGGGGAGGGCGAGCAGTACTTC.

The J gene is TRBJ1-2, the V gene TRBV11-2, with 8 bases identical to TRBD1. The length of the CDR3 is 15 residues. V lost 5 bases, J lost 4 bases, and 9 bases stayed unmatched. Germline CDR1 and CDR2: SGHAT and FQNNGV. The CDR3 DNA follows: TGTGCCAGCAGCCAAGACAGGGGACCGTTCTATGGCTACACCTTC. Residues: CASSQDRGPFYGYTF.

The V gene is TRBV11-2, the J gene TRBJ2-7; perhaps TRBD1 as D (7 bases). Per the germline V gene, CDR1 is SGHAT and CDR2 is FQNNGV. The CDR3 has 15 amino acids. V lost 2 bases to trimming and J lost 6 bases, with 17 bases between them. The CDR3 DNA is TGTGCCAGCAGCTTAACCCAGGGGGAGGTTGGCGAGCAGTACTTC. Its translation: CASSLTQGEVGEQYF. The variable domain in full, with the rest retrieved from reference TRBV11-2 and TRBJ2-7, is EAGVAQSPRYKIIEKRQSVAFWCNPISGHATLYWYQQILGQGPKLLIQFQNNGVVDDSQLPKDRFSAERLKGVDSTLKIQPAKLEDSAVYLCASSLTQGEVGEQYFGPGTRLTVT.

The rearrangement links TRBV5-5 to TRBJ2-1; D uncertain. Trimming stripped 1 base from V and 10 bases from J, with 9 bases between. CDR3 length: 12 residues. The germline CDR1 and CDR2 sequences are SGHKS and YYEKEE (reference sequence). The CDR3 protein is CASSLNLVEQFF. The CDR3 coding sequence is TGTGCCAGCAGCTTGAATTTAGTAGAGCAGTTCTTC. The variable domain in full, completed from reference TRBV5-5 and TRBJ2-1, reads DAGVTQSPTHLIKTRGQQVTLRCSPISGHKSVSWYQQVLGQGPQFIFQYYEKEERGRGNFPDRFSARQFPNYSSELNVNALLLGDSALYLCASSLNLVEQFFGPGTRLTVL.

J is TRBJ2-7 and V is TRBV5-1; 14 bases line up with TRBD2. Germline loops: CDR1 SGHRS, CDR2 YFSETQ. The CDR3 sequence is 18 residues long. J gave up 0 bases and V 0 bases, and 5 bases lay outside the gene matches. CDR3 protein: CASSLDRTSGGSSYEQYF. The DNA for the CDR3 is TGCGCCAGCAGCTTGGATAGGACTAGCGGGGGGAGCTCCTACGAGCAGTACTTC.

The rearrangement links TRBV12-3 or TRBV12-4 to TRBJ1-3; D unclear. Deletions cut 6 bases from V and 6 bases from J, with 9 bases between. CDR3 size: 12 residues. The CDR3, as DNA: TGTGCCAGCAGCCTGGCCGAAAACACCATATATTTT. Its protein is CASSLAENTIYF.

The J gene is TRBJ2-5, the V gene TRBV19, with TRBD1 identical over 7 bases. Looked up from germline, CDR1 is LNHDA and CDR2 is SQIVND (reference sequence). The V segment lost 5 bases and the J segment 2 bases; nucleotides outside the gene matches: 11. There are 16 residues in the CDR3. This CDR3 is CASSSRNRDSQETQYF. CDR3 nucleotide sequence: TGTGCCAGTAGTTCTCGGAACCGGGACAGTCAAGAGACCCAGTACTTC. Full variable domain (rest looked up from reference TRBV19 and TRBJ2-5): DGGITQSPKYLFRKEGQNVTLSCEQNLNHDAMYWYRQDPGQGLRLIYYSQIVNDFQKGDIAEGYSVSREKKESFPLTVTSAQKNPTAFYLCASSSRNRDSQETQYFGPGTRLLVL.

V usage is TRBV7-8 and J usage is TRBJ2-3; possibly TRBD2 for D (5 bases). CDR3 size: 15 residues. Per the germline V gene, CDR1 is SGHVS and CDR2 is FQNEAQ. The V and J ends lost 0 bases and 2 bases respectively, with 9 bases between them. This CDR3 is CASSLAGDFTDTQYF. The CDR3 region has the DNA TGTGCCAGCAGCTTAGCCGGGGATTTCACAGATACGCAGTATTTT.

The chain employs TRBV29-1 and TRBJ1-3; D not certain. Germline CDR1 reads SQVTM; CDR2 reads ANQGSEA. CDR3 length equals 12 residues. The germline V and J ends were trimmed by 5 bases and 4 bases, with 9 bases remaining between them. The CDR3: CSVIRSGNTIYF. CDR3 nucleotide sequence: TGCAGCGTTATCAGGTCGGGAAACACCATATATTTT.

This chain uses TRBV18 with TRBJ2-7, with D perhaps TRBD2 (5 bases). Trimming left V 3 bases short and J 1 base short, with 10 bases between. There are 14 residues in the CDR3. Germline V gene sequence: CDR1 KGHSH, CDR2 LQKENI. The CDR3 reads CASSPLGSSYEQYF. The CDR3 DNA reads as TGTGCCAGCTCACCCCTAGGGAGTTCCTACGAGCAGTACTTC.

The chain couples TRBV20-1 to TRBJ1-1; no reliable D call. Trimming took off 3 bases at V and 0 bases at J, with 8 bases between the two ends. Germline CDR1 reads DFQATT; CDR2 reads SNEGSKA (reference sequence). This CDR3 is built from 13 residues. The CDR3 sequence is CSASVGLNTEAFF. In DNA, the CDR3 is TGCAGTGCTAGTGTGGGCCTGAACACTGAAGCTTTCTTT.

The gene calls are TRBV19 and TRBJ2-7; 7 nucleotides agree with TRBD1. Germline trimming cut 10 bases from V and 8 bases from J; bases unmatched to any gene: 8. This CDR3 has 11 amino acids. From germline, CDR1 is LNHDA and CDR2 SQIVND (reference sequence). CDR3 region: CATRTGAKQYF. The CDR3 nucleotides read TGTGCCACTCGGACAGGTGCCAAGCAGTACTTC.

This sequence joins TRBV9 and TRBJ1-4; D might be TRBD1 (5 bases). The CDR3 consists of 15 residues. Germline CDR1 is SGDLS and CDR2 is YYNGEE. The V gene lost 1 base and the J gene lost 8 bases, with 15 bases spanning the gap. CDR3 in DNA: TGTGCCAGCAGCGTAACTTCGCAGGGAACCGAAAAACTGTTTTTT. Translating it yields CASSVTSQGTEKLFF.

This chain connects TRBV5-3 to TRBJ2-5, with 8 bases fitting TRBD2. TRBV5-3 is given ORF status, its function remaining uncertain. The CDR3 sequence is 15 residues long. J gave up 6 bases and V 5 bases, and 12 bases lay outside the gene matches. CDR3 in amino acids: CARSTGGRGVKTQYF. The CDR3 DNA follows: TGTGCCAGAAGTACGGGGGGGCGTGGTGTGAAGACCCAGTACTTC.

The table lists this clone with a few counts. The chain links TRBV13 to TRBJ1-2; 8 nucleotides line up with TRBD1. Germline-derived CDR1 and CDR2 are PRHDT and FYEKMQ (reference sequence). This CDR3 region has 17 residues. Trimming cost V 0 bases and J 3 bases; bases outside gene matches: 9. CDR3 DNA: TGTGCCAGCAGCTTAGGCGCATTGACAGGGGTATACTATGGCTACACCTTC. This translates into CASSLGALTGVYYGYTF. The variable domain in full, with the rest retrieved from reference TRBV13 and TRBJ1-2, is AAGVIQSPRHLIKEKRETATLKCYPIPRHDTVYWYQQGPGQDPQFLISFYEKMQSDKGSIPDRFSAQQFSDYHSELNMSSLELGDSALYFCASSLGALTGVYYGYTFGSGTRLTVV.

The V and J genes are TRBV11-3 and TRBJ2-7; TRBD1 agrees at 7 bases. Trimming at V came to 5 bases and at J to 1 base, leaving 2 bases not matched to a gene. This CDR3 is 13 amino acids long. Germline CDR1 reads SGHNT; CDR2 reads YENEEA. The CDR3 nucleotides are TGTGCCAGCAGCCCCAGGGGGTCCTACGAGCAGTACTTC. This sequence encodes CASSPRGSYEQYF.

The chain couples TRBV27 to TRBJ1-6; the D gene is possibly TRBD1 (5 bases). Germline CDR1 MNHEY, CDR2 SMNVEV (reference sequence). There are 14 residues in the CDR3. Trimming stripped 8 bases from V and 10 bases from J, with 18 bases between. The CDR3 nucleotides read TGTGCCAGCGCTGCGGGGGGGATTCGGTCACCCCTCCACTTT. Protein sequence: CASAAGGIRSPLHF.

The chain joins TRBV11-3 to TRBJ1-2; possible D gene TRBD1, 6 bases. The V end lost 5 bases, the J end lost 5 bases, and 15 bases lay between the germline ends. The germline CDR1 and CDR2 sequences are SGHNT and YENEEA. The CDR3 consists of 14 residues. The CDR3 protein is CASSPNRAIYGYTF. The CDR3 region has the DNA TGTGCCAGCAGCCCCAACAGGGCAATTTATGGCTACACCTTC.

The chain links TRBV14 to TRBJ2-1; the match to TRBD2 covers 10 bases. With V trimmed by 5 bases and J by 6 bases, 10 bases remained unmatched. Per germline, CDR1 SGHDN and CDR2 FVKESK. The CDR3 consists of 16 residues. The CDR3, as DNA: TGTGCCAGCAGCTCCCGGGAACTAGCGGGAATCAATGAGCAGTTCTTC. It encodes CASSSRELAGINEQFF.